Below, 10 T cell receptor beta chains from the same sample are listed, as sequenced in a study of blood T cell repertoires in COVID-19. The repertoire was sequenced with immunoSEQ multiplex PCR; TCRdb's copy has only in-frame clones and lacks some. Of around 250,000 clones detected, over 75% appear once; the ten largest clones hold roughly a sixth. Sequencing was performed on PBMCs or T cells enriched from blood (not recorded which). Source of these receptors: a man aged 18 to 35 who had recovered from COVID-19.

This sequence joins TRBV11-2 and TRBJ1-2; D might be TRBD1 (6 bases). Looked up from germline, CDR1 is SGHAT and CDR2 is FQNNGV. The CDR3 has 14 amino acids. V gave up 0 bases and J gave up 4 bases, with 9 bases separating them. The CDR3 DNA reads TGTGCCAGCAGCTTAGAACCAGGGGCCTATGGCTACACCTTC. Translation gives CASSLEPGAYGYTF.

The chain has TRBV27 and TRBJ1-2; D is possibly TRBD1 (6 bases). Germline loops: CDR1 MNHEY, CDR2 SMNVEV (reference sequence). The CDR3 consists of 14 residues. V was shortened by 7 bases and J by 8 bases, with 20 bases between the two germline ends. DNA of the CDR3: TGTGCCAGCAAGGGGGACGCCCAGCGGGGGGGCTACACCTTC. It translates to CASKGDAQRGGYTF.

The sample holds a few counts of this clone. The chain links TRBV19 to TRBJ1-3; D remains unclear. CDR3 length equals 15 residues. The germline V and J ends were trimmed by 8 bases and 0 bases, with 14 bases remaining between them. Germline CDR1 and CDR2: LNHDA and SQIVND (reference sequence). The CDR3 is CASGPRGSSGNTIYF. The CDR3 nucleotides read TGTGCCAGTGGGCCCCGTGGCAGCTCTGGAAACACCATATATTTT.

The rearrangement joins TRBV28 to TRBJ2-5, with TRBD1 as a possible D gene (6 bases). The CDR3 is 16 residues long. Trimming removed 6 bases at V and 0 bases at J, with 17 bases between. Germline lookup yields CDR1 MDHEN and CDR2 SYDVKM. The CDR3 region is CASRTAGAGDQETQYF. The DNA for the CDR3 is TGTGCCAGCAGGACTGCCGGGGCAGGGGACCAAGAGACCCAGTACTTC.

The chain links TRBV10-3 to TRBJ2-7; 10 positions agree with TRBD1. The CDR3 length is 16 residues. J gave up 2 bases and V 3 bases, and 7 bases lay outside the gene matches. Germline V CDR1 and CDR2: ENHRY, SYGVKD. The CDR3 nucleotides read TGTGCCATCAGTGATTTTTCCGGGACAGGGGCCTACGAGCAGTACTTC. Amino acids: CAISDFSGTGAYEQYF.

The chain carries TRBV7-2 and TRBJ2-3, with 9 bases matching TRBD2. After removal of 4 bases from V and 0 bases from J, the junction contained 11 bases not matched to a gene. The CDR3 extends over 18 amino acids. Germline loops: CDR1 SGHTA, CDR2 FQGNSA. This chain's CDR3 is CASSSPWGSGGSTDTQYF. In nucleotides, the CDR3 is TGTGCCAGCAGCTCCCCCTGGGGTAGCGGGGGTAGCACAGATACGCAGTATTTT.

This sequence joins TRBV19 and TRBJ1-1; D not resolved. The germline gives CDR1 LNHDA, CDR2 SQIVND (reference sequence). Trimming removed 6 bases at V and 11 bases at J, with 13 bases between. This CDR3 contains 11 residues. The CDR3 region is CASSYGEKAFF. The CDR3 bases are TGTGCCAGTAGCTACGGGGAGAAGGCTTTCTTT.

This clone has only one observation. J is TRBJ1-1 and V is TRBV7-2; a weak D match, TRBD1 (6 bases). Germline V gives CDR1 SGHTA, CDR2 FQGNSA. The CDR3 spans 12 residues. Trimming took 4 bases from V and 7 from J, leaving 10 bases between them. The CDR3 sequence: CASSSGQYEAFF. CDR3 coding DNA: TGTGCCAGCAGCTCTGGACAGTATGAAGCTTTCTTT. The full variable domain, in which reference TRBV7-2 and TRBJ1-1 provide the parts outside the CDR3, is GAGVSQSPSNKVTEKGKDVELRCDPISGHTALYWYRQSLGQGLEFLIYFQGNSAPDKSGLPSDRFSAERTGGSVSTLTIQRTQQEDSAVYLCASSSGQYEAFFGQGTRLTVV.

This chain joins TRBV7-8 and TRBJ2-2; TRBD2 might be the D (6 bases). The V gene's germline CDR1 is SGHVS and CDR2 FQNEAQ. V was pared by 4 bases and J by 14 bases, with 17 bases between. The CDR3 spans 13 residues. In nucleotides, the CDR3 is TGTGCCAGCAGCTCCAGCGGGTTGGGCCATCTGTTTTTT. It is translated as CASSSSGLGHLFF.

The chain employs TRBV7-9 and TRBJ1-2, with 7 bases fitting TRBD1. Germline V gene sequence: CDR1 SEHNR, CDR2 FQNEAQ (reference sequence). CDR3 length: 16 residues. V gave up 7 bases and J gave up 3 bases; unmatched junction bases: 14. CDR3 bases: TGTGCCAGCACCGGGACAGAAACTCGGCGTTACTATGGCTACACCTTC. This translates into CASTGTETRRYYGYTF.